Reported below is one TCR beta chain. Its specificity is unknown. The PCR was carried out with 60 Vbeta primers and 13 Jbeta primers. The table came from immunoSEQ multiplex PCR; TCRdb's copy has only in-frame clones and leaves some out. This repertoire shows more than 95,000 clones, about a tenth found once; its top ten account for approximately 6.1%. The data derive from a study of cytomegalovirus exposure and HLA in healthy donors. Notes on the study in general: Generally TCR sequences proved uncommon, though certain public TCRs appeared in numerous donors.

V was trimmed by 7 bases and J by 0 bases, leaving 10 bases between them. The CDR3 runs 13 residues. Germline V gives CDR1 MGHDK, CDR2 SYGVNS. The clonotype was recovered from a man in his forties in good health and CMV-seropositive. Material for sequencing was PBMCs. The rearrangement joins TRBV25-1 to TRBJ2-7; TRBD2 is a possible D gene (5 bases). The CDR3 protein is CASTRESSYEQYF. The CDR3 DNA sequence: TGTGCCAGCACCCGGGAAAGCTCCTACGAGCAGTACTTC.